The 27 T cell receptor beta chains given below trace back to one sample, sequenced in a study of blood T cell repertoires in COVID-19 (dated by TCRdb to about 2020). The library came from the immunoSEQ multiplex PCR assay. In TCRdb, the immuneACCESS table is reduced to in-frame sequences with V and J assigned. These tables do not hold every clone; where another copy was compared, an unresolved V gene accounts for under half, and the others remain unexplained. The sample table contains some 200,000 clones; only one count was recorded for about 79% of them. The leading ten clones occupy 9.7% of the sample. Sequenced material: peripheral blood. Receptor source: a man aged 50 or older with active or convalescent COVID-19.

J is TRBJ2-5 and V is TRBV2; D remains unclear. This CDR3 comprises 14 residues. Trimming removed 10 bases at V and 1 base at J, with 16 bases between. Germline V gene data show CDR1 as SNHLY and CDR2 as FYNNEI. The CDR3 reads CATLGAAFQETQYF. The CDR3 bases are TGTGCCACCCTAGGAGCCGCCTTCCAAGAGACCCAGTACTTC.

V is TRBV27 and J is TRBJ1-4; 7 bases line up with TRBD1. The CDR3 totals 16 residues. Germline CDR1 and CDR2: MNHEY and SMNVEV (reference sequence). V was pared by 2 bases and J by 5 bases, with 8 bases of the junction left unmatched. Written as DNA, the CDR3 is TGTGCCAGCAGTTTAAGGTGGCAGGGGGGAAATGAAAAACTGTTTTTT. This gives the protein CASSLRWQGGNEKLFF.

V and J are TRBV6-6 and TRBJ1-2; D not resolved. V lost 0 bases to trimming and J lost 4 bases, with 9 bases between them. The germline CDR1 and CDR2 sequences are MNHNY and SVGAGI (reference sequence). This CDR3 comprises 14 residues. The chain's CDR3 is CASSYSGESYGYTF. CDR3 nucleotide sequence: TGTGCCAGCAGTTACTCCGGGGAGAGCTATGGCTACACCTTC.

The chain is built from TRBV9 and TRBJ2-5; 7 bases fit TRBD1. CDR1 and CDR2 from the germline V gene are SGDLS and YYNGEE. This CDR3 comprises 16 residues. Unmatched junction bases numbered 10, after V lost 4 bases and J lost 1 base. CDR3 in DNA: TGTGCCAGCAGCCCCCGACAGGGCCCCGGCCAAGAGACCCAGTACTTC. It specifies CASSPRQGPGQETQYF.

V gene TRBV28 combines with J gene TRBJ2-1; TRBD2 matches at 12 bases. This CDR3 comprises 17 residues. The junction had 21 bases not matched to a gene; V was cut back by 11 bases and J by 10 bases. Germline CDR1 is MDHEN and CDR2 is SYDVKM. In DNA, the CDR3 is TGTGCCGCACGTGGGGAACTAGCGGGAGGAAGCAGGTGGGAGCAGTTCTTC. Its translation is CAARGELAGGSRWEQFF.

The rearrangement uses TRBV4-1 and TRBJ2-2, with D perhaps TRBD2 (5 bases). V lost 0 bases and J 4 bases, leaving 6 bases between the germline ends. The CDR3 runs 14 residues. Germline-derived CDR1 and CDR2 are MGHRA and YSYEKL. In nucleotides, the CDR3 is TGCGCCAGCAGCCAAGAGCGGGTCACCGGGGAGCTGTTTTTT. As protein: CASSQERVTGELFF.

The chain has TRBV7-3 and TRBJ2-1, with D uncertain. Looked up from germline, CDR1 is SGHTA and CDR2 is FQGTGA. CDR3 length equals 15 residues. Trimming left V 5 bases short and J 0 bases short, with 11 bases between. The CDR3 loop reads CASSPAGSSYNEQFF. The CDR3, as DNA: TGTGCCAGCAGCCCCGCCGGTAGCTCCTACAATGAGCAGTTCTTC.

This rearrangement joins TRBV21-1 to TRBJ2-6; the table's D call TRBD1 went unverified against the DNA. TRBV21-1 is flagged as a pseudogene. CDR3 length: 19 amino acids. CDR3 DNA sequence: TGTGCCAGCAGCTCCGGGGCGACAGGGAGACTTTCTGGGGCCAACGTCCTGACTTTC. Amino acids: CASSSGATGRLSGANVLTF.

This chain links TRBV2 with TRBJ1-1, with D unclear. The V gene lost 3 bases and the J gene lost 0 bases, with 5 bases spanning the gap. The length of the CDR3 is 13 residues. From germline, CDR1 is SNHLY and CDR2 FYNNEI. Written as DNA, the CDR3 is TGTGCCAGCAGTGAGGAGTTGAACACTGAAGCTTTCTTT. Translation: CASSEELNTEAFF.

The rearrangement links TRBV11-2 to TRBJ1-4; no reliable D call. Per germline, CDR1 SGHAT and CDR2 FQNNGV. This CDR3 has 15 amino acids. Trimming cost V 2 bases and J 5 bases, with 12 bases left between them. DNA for the CDR3: TGTGCCAGCAGCTTATTTGACCCGCGGAATGAAAAACTGTTTTTT. It specifies CASSLFDPRNEKLFF.

The rearrangement links TRBV25-1 to TRBJ2-5; 9 bases are a match to TRBD2. Per the germline V gene, CDR1 is MGHDK and CDR2 is SYGVNS. With V trimmed by 5 bases and J by 5 bases, 9 bases remained unmatched. This CDR3 is 15 amino acids long. CDR3 residues: CASSSTSGGGETQYF. CDR3 nucleotide sequence: TGTGCCAGCAGTTCGACTAGCGGAGGGGGGGAGACCCAGTACTTC. The full variable domain, with the rest looked up from reference TRBV25-1 and TRBJ2-5, is EADIYQTPRYLVIGTGKKITLECSQTMGHDKMYWYQQDPGMELHLIHYSYGVNSTEKGDLSSESTVSRIRTEHFPLTLESARPSHTSQYLCASSSTSGGGETQYFGPGTRLLVL.

For the CDR3, the DNA is TGTGCCAGCAGCTCACGCCGGGACGAGCAGTACTTC. Translation gives CASSSRRDEQYF. The chain couples TRBV13 to TRBJ2-7; no firm D call. V lost 4 bases and J 5 bases, leaving 9 bases between the germline ends. The length of the CDR3 is 12 residues. The germline V gene encodes CDR1 PRHDT and CDR2 FYEKMQ (reference sequence).

The chain recombines TRBV6-2 or TRBV6-3 with TRBJ2-1, with 8 bases fitting TRBD1. Germline V gives CDR1 MNHEY, CDR2 SVGEGT. CDR3 length: 14 residues. V gave up 5 bases and J gave up 3 bases; unmatched junction bases: 3. The CDR3 bases are TGTGCCAGCAGTGCGACAGGGGTCTACAATGAGCAGTTCTTC. Amino acids: CASSATGVYNEQFF.

CDR3 amino acids: CASSEQRHYTDTQYF. In DNA form, the CDR3 reads TGTGCCAGCAGTGAACAGCGGCATTACACAGATACGCAGTATTTT. The gene calls are TRBV6-1 and TRBJ2-3, with a weak D call TRBD2 (5 bases). The CDR3 consists of 15 residues. V lost 2 bases and J lost 2, with 11 bases in between. CDR1 and CDR2 from the germline V gene are MNHNS and SASEGT.

This clone was picked up a small number of times. The chain recombines TRBV19 with TRBJ1-1; 7 nucleotides match TRBD1. Germline values: CDR1 LNHDA, CDR2 SQIVND (reference sequence). J lost 1 base, V lost 5 bases, and 7 bases had no gene match. This CDR3 region has 15 residues. The CDR3 DNA follows: TGTGCCAGTAGTGTCTCCCGGACAGGGAACACTGAAGCTTTCTTT. Protein product: CASSVSRTGNTEAFF.

This chain connects TRBV30 to TRBJ2-7; 8 nucleotides match TRBD1. The CDR3 extends over 15 amino acids. Germline V CDR1 and CDR2: GTSNPN, SVGIG (reference sequence). V dropped 3 bases and J dropped 1; count of bases not matched to a gene: 8. CDR3 nucleotides: TGTGCCTGGAGGGATGGACAGGGTAGTTCCTACGAGCAGTACTTC. It translates to CAWRDGQGSSYEQYF.

The V call is TRBV5-5, the J call TRBJ1-1; D remains ambiguous. The CDR3 runs to 15 residues. Trimming removed 0 bases at V and 4 bases at J, with 13 bases between. Looked up from germline, CDR1 is SGHKS and CDR2 is YYEKEE (reference sequence). Here the CDR3 reads CASSLEARSRTEAFF. CDR3 nucleotides: TGTGCCAGCAGCTTGGAGGCCAGGTCGCGCACTGAAGCTTTCTTT.

This clone came up a few times. The genes are TRBV6-5 and TRBJ1-2; tentatively, D is TRBD1 (6 bases). Trimming cost V 2 bases and J 7 bases, with 17 bases left between them. The germline V gene encodes CDR1 MNHEY and CDR2 SVGAGI. The CDR3 is 15 amino acids. The CDR3 reads CASSYNRDLKGGYTF. CDR3 in DNA: TGTGCCAGCAGTTACAACAGGGACCTTAAGGGTGGCTACACCTTC.

This chain joins TRBV4-3 and TRBJ1-4; no reliable D call. The CDR3 has 15 residues. Trimming pared 2 bases from V and 2 bases from J, leaving 9 bases between. Germline lookup yields CDR1 LGHNA and CDR2 YSLEER. CDR3 coding DNA: TGCGCCAGCAGCCAAATAGTCTGGACTAATGAAAAACTGTTTTTT. It yields the protein CASSQIVWTNEKLFF.

The genes are TRBV15 and TRBJ2-7, with 7 bases identical to TRBD1. Trimming removed 1 base from V and 6 bases from J; junction bases left unmatched: 6. Germline CDR1 and CDR2: LNHNV and YYDKDF (reference sequence). This CDR3 comprises 14 residues. CDR3 DNA: TGTGCCACCAGCAGAGGGCAGGGGGAGAGCGAGCAGTACTTC. As protein: CATSRGQGESEQYF. The complete variable domain, with remaining parts taken from reference TRBV15 and TRBJ2-7, reads DAMVIQNPRYQVTQFGKPVTLSCSQTLNHNVMYWYQQKSSQAPKLLFHYYDKDFNNEADTPDNFQSRRPNTSFCFLDIRSPGLGDTAMYLCATSRGQGESEQYFGPGTRLTVT.

The V call is TRBV4-2, the J call TRBJ1-6; 7 nucleotides agree with TRBD1. Germline V gene sequence: CDR1 LGHNA, CDR2 YNFKEQ. V lost 1 base and J lost 3; bases outside the gene matches: 6. The CDR3 is made up of 17 amino acids. The CDR3 is CASSQGRGGGYNSPLHF. The DNA for the CDR3 is TGTGCCAGCAGCCAAGGTCGAGGGGGCGGCTATAATTCACCCCTCCACTTT.

CDR3 DNA sequence: TGCGCCAGCAGCTATACTAGACGGAGCCACAATGAGCAGTTCTTC. This sequence encodes CASSYTRRSHNEQFF. The V gene is TRBV5-1, the J gene TRBJ2-1; weak D call: TRBD2 (5 bases). Looked up from germline, CDR1 is SGHRS and CDR2 is YFSETQ. This CDR3 has 15 residues. V shed 3 bases and J shed 5 bases, with 15 bases lying between them.

This rearrangement joins TRBV5-1 to TRBJ2-7; 7 bases align to TRBD1. Germline trimming cut 0 bases from V and 0 bases from J; bases unmatched to any gene: 6. CDR3 length: 16 residues. Germline V gene sequence: CDR1 SGHRS, CDR2 YFSETQ. The CDR3 nucleotides read TGCGCCAGCAGCTTGGGTCCGGGACAGCCCTCCTACGAGCAGTACTTC. The encoded protein is CASSLGPGQPSYEQYF.

The genes are TRBV7-9 and TRBJ2-1; no reliable D call. The CDR3 totals 14 residues. V was pared by 6 bases and J by 7 bases, with 16 bases between. CDR1 and CDR2 (germline): SEHNR, FQNEAQ (reference sequence). DNA of the CDR3: TGTGCCAGCAGTTTACGGCAGGCACAGAATGAGCAGTTCTTC. Amino acids: CASSLRQAQNEQFF.

The V call is TRBV20-1, the J call TRBJ1-2, with D hard to call. With 3 bases removed from V and 4 bases from J, the gap between germline ends came to 6 bases. The CDR3 has 11 residues. Looked up from germline, CDR1 is DFQATT and CDR2 is SNEGSKA (reference sequence). The CDR3 nucleotides read TGCAGTGCTAGTCGTAGCTATGGCTACACCTTC. Encoded protein: CSASRSYGYTF.

The rearrangement joins TRBV10-3 to TRBJ1-5, with 11 bases that match TRBD1. The V segment lost 10 bases and the J segment 3 bases; nucleotides outside the gene matches: 14. Germline CDR1 reads ENHRY; CDR2 reads SYGVKD. This CDR3 is 17 amino acids long. CDR3 residues: CATKERSGQGVNQPQHF. The CDR3, as DNA: TGTGCCACGAAGGAAAGATCGGGACAGGGGGTCAATCAGCCCCAGCATTTT.

This clone was found a few times. At the DNA level, this CDR3 is encoded by other sequences in the same sample as well. The chain is built from TRBV19 and TRBJ1-5; tentatively, D is TRBD1 (5 bases). Looked up from germline, CDR1 is LNHDA and CDR2 is SQIVND (reference sequence). The CDR3 has 14 residues. Trimming pared 2 bases from V and 6 bases from J, leaving 11 bases between. The CDR3 spells CASSIQGLGQPQHF. The DNA for the CDR3 is TGTGCCAGTAGTATACAGGGCTTGGGTCAGCCCCAGCATTTT.